This T cell receptor beta chain comes out of a study of shared clonotypes between healthy human individuals. CDR1 is LNHNV and CDR2 is YYDKDF in the germline V gene (reference sequence). The CDR3 runs 16 residues. V lost 3 bases to trimming and J lost 7 bases, with 21 bases between them. Method: immunoSEQ multiplex PCR; TCRdb's copy keeps in-frame clones and lacks some. The sample has 1.6 million or so clones; over 95% are singletons. This clonotype was obtained from a man younger than 45 in good health. Source material: naive CD4+ T cells sorted from blood. The subset denotes: CD45RA+ positively selected. The chain carries TRBV15 and TRBJ1-2; a weak D match, TRBD1 (5 bases). For the CDR3, the DNA is TGTGCCACCAGCAGTGTTGAGGGGCCCCTTCGAACTGGCTACACCTTC. Translating gives CATSSVEGPLRTGYTF. Drawing the rest from reference TRBV15 and TRBJ1-2, the complete variable domain is DAMVIQNPRYQVTQFGKPVTLSCSQTLNHNVMYWYQQKSSQAPKLLFHYYDKDFNNEADTPDNFQSRRPNTSFCFLDIRSPGLGDTAMYLCATSSVEGPLRTGYTFGSGTRLTVV.